The 10 T cell receptor beta chains listed next were all sequenced from one sample in a study of Graves' ophthalmopathy and Graves' hyperthyroidism. The sequenced template was RNA, covering the TCR beta CDR3 region. HTBI-primed RT-PCR formed the first round, and a multiplex PCR formed the second. TCRdb fed the multiplex PCR reads into MiXCR, producing one record per CDR3 protein. The table has some 360,000 distinct CDR3 sequences, approximately 18% seen once. The sample taken for sequencing was peripheral blood. The receptors originated from an adult woman with stable Graves' hyperthyroidism.

The chain links TRBV6-1 to TRBJ2-7, with a tentative D call TRBD2 (6 bases). V gave up 5 bases and J gave up 5 bases, with 13 bases separating them. The CDR3 is 13 residues long. The germline V gene has CDR1 MNHNS and CDR2 SASEGT. The chain's CDR3 is CASSPRDWDEQYF. The CDR3 region has the DNA TGTGCCAGCAGTCCCCGGGACTGGGACGAGCAGTACTTC.

This clonotype has at least ten counts. V gene TRBV25-1 combines with J gene TRBJ1-6; D is perhaps TRBD1 (6 bases). The CDR3 covers 15 residues. Trimming cost V 6 bases and J 5 bases, with 14 bases left between them. CDR1 is MGHDK, CDR2 SYGVNS, per germline. Written as DNA, the CDR3 is TGTGCCAGCAGACTCACAGGGTTCCATAATTCACCCCTCCACTTT. This codes for CASRLTGFHNSPLHF.

This clonotype was detected many times. This chain joins TRBV6-1 and TRBJ1-2; D is uncertain. The CDR3 is 12 amino acids. Trimming took 1 base from V and 4 from J, leaving 4 bases between them. The germline CDR1 and CDR2 sequences are MNHNS and SASEGT. CDR3 sequence (DNA): TGTGCCAGCAGTGAAGGGCCCTATGGCTACACCTTC. Amino acids: CASSEGPYGYTF.

The V and J genes are TRBV4-1 and TRBJ1-5; D might be TRBD1 (6 bases). Germline CDR1 MGHRA, CDR2 YSYEKL. V was shortened by 3 bases and J by 0 bases, with 15 bases between the two germline ends. This CDR3 contains 17 residues. The CDR3 spells CASSHGTRAYSNQPQHF. The CDR3 DNA follows: TGCGCCAGCAGCCATGGGACACGCGCGTATAGCAATCAGCCCCAGCATTTT.

This clonotype was seen ten or more times. The chain joins TRBV20-1 to TRBJ2-5; the D is unclear. Trimming stripped 0 bases from V and 7 bases from J, with 6 bases between. Germline V gives CDR1 DFQATT, CDR2 SNEGSKA (reference sequence). The CDR3 runs 11 residues. CDR3 DNA: TGCAGTGCTAGAGATACCGGGACCCAGTACTTC. Translated: CSARDTGTQYF.

This clonotype was observed many times. J is TRBJ2-5 and V is TRBV6-4; 13 bases line up with TRBD2. This CDR3 contains 13 residues. The J segment lost 3 bases and the V segment lost 10 bases, leaving 2 bases of the junction unmatched. Germline V gives CDR1 MRHNA, CDR2 SNTAGT. The CDR3 coding sequence is TGTGCCACGACTAGCGGGAGGAAAGAGACCCAGTACTTC. As protein: CATTSGRKETQYF.

This clonotype was seen ten or more times. This rearrangement joins TRBV7-2 to TRBJ2-5; D remains unclear. Per the germline V gene, CDR1 is SGHTA and CDR2 is FQGNSA. This CDR3 spans 13 amino acids. The germline V and J ends were trimmed by 4 bases and 5 bases, with 11 bases remaining between them. The chain's CDR3 is CASSSSPRETQYF. As DNA, the CDR3 is TGTGCCAGCAGCTCGAGCCCCCGGGAGACCCAGTACTTC.

This clonotype appeared many times. V gene TRBV9 combines with J gene TRBJ2-2; 13 bases agree with TRBD2. Germline-derived CDR1 and CDR2 are SGDLS and YYNGEE. The CDR3 is made up of 17 amino acids. With V trimmed by 4 bases and J by 6 bases, 9 bases remained unmatched. The CDR3 sequence: CASSSPRTSGRPGELFF. As DNA, the CDR3 is TGTGCCAGCAGCTCACCACGGACTAGCGGGAGACCCGGGGAGCTGTTTTTT.

The J gene is TRBJ1-1, the V gene TRBV30; possible D gene TRBD1, 5 bases. CDR1 is GTSNPN and CDR2 is SVGIG in the germline V gene (reference sequence). This CDR3 region has 16 residues. The ends were cut back, 0 bases at V and 11 bases at J, with 25 bases in the middle. The CDR3 DNA follows: TGTGCCTGGAGTGTACCGTTCCGGGGCCAAGGCTCACAGGCTTTCTTT. Residues: CAWSVPFRGQGSQAFF.

This clonotype was recorded a few times. The chain couples TRBV20-1 to TRBJ2-7; the D gene is possibly TRBD1 (6 bases). The germline V and J ends were trimmed by 4 bases and 9 bases, with 19 bases remaining between them. The CDR3 contains 13 residues. Per germline, CDR1 DFQATT and CDR2 SNEGSKA (reference sequence). The CDR3 nucleotides read TGCAGTGCTAACCTATCCGGGACAATTGGGCAGTACTTC. This encodes CSANLSGTIGQYF.